The rows below give T cell receptor beta chains drawn from one sample of a study of blood T cell repertoires in COVID-19. Here immunoSEQ multiplex PCR was the method, and the copy in TCRdb shows in-frame clones only, minus some. The table shows 100,000 to 150,000 clones, with around nine tenths occurring only once. Material: peripheral blood. These receptors all come from a woman of 80 years or more with acute or convalescent COVID-19. CDR3s leave out the opening cysteine and the closing phenylalanine or tryptophan. The size field is filled for only some rows; it gives once, few, many or a size class.

size: .
V: TRBV28
J: TRBJ1-4
CDR3: ASRLMSMNEKLF

size: .
V: TRBV4-3
J: TRBJ1-1
CDR3: ASSHSDRVRAEAF

size: .
V: TRBV27
J: TRBJ2-1
CDR3: ASSLLAGGGNEQF

size: .
V: TRBV28
J: TRBJ1-5
CDR3: ASSPQGRDWGNQPQH

size: .
V: TRBV19
J: TRBJ1-4
CDR3: ASPPGLNEKLF

size: .
V: TRBV9
J: TRBJ2-7
CDR3: ASSVDAGGPLEGEQY

size: .
V: TRBV10-3
J: TRBJ1-4
CDR3: AISEDRATTNEKLF

size: .
V: TRBV2
J: TRBJ2-7
CDR3: ASHSGSSYEQY

size: .
V: TRBV4-2
J: TRBJ2-3
CDR3: ASSQDTPQGPSTDTQY

size: .
V: TRBV12-3/TRBV12-4
J: TRBJ2-7
CDR3: ASSYRDRGEQY

size: .
V: TRBV7-8
J: TRBJ1-6
CDR3: ASSLVAGESPLH

size: few
V: TRBV27
J: TRBJ1-2
CDR3: ASSFLGPSTYGYT

size: .
V: TRBV7-2
J: TRBJ2-2
CDR3: ASSSTRGYTGELF

size: .
V: TRBV9
J: TRBJ1-3
CDR3: ASSVEAGLGNTIY

size: .
V: TRBV11-2
J: TRBJ2-1
CDR3: ASSLTASGRNEQF

size: .
V: TRBV5-4
J: TRBJ1-6
CDR3: ASSWRTGGGNSPLH

size: once
V: TRBV6-4
J: TRBJ2-1
CDR3: ASSDSGGRARGEQF

size: .
V: TRBV5-1
J: TRBJ2-1
CDR3: ASSLGTADNEQF

size: few
V: TRBV9
J: TRBJ2-7
CDR3: ASGTRTSGPPPGNEQY

size: once
V: TRBV12-3/TRBV12-4
J: TRBJ1-1
CDR3: ASSYGVYTEAF

size: .
V: TRBV25-1
J: TRBJ1-2
CDR3: ASSSTGGSGYT

size: .
V: TRBV7-4
J: TRBJ2-4
CDR3: ASSIGQHLAKNIQY